This entry is about one T cell receptor beta chain. A Seattle source enrolled patients during active infection and followed them longitudinally. The record originates from a study of blood T cell repertoires in COVID-19. Study background: Samples of COVID-19 (acute and convalescent) were obtained from the United States, Italy and Spain. The cDNA or gDNA used as material had been derived from T cells, B-cell-depleted T cells, or PBMCs.

Trimming shortened V by 0 bases and J by 2 bases, and 11 bases separated the two germline ends. CDR3 length: 15 amino acids. CDR1 and CDR2 from the germline V gene are MNHEY and SVGAGI. Authors' analysis steps: Amplifying reference gene primers gave estimates of nucleated cell counts. Measured with immunoSEQ multiplex PCR; TCRdb has only the in-frame clones, and not every one. V and J calls and clone size come straight from that table; D and trimming were deduced from the DNA. This sample has some 260,000 clones, with 80% to 90% found just once. This sequence originates from a woman aged 70 to 79 with COVID-19, enrolled during active disease. The V call is TRBV6-5, the J call TRBJ2-7; no clear D gene. The specimen was peripheral blood. The CDR3 DNA is TGTGCCAGCAGTTACTCGGTAGCAGAAGCCTACGAGCAGTACTTC. This gives the protein CASSYSVAEAYEQYF.